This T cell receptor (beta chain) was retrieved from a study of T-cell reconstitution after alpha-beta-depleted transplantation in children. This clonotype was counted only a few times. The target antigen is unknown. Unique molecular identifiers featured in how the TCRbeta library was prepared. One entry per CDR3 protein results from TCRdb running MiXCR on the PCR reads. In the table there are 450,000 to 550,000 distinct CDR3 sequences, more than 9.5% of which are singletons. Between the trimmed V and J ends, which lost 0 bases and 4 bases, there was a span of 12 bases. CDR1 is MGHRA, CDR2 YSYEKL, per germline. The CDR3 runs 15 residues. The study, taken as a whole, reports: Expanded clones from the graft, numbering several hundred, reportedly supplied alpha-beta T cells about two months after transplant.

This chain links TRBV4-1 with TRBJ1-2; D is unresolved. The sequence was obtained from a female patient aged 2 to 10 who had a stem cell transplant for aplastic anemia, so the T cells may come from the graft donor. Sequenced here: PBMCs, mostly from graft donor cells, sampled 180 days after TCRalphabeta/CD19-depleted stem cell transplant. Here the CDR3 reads CASSQDRGSGYGYTF. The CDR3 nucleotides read TGCGCCAGCAGCCAAGACCGGGGTTCTGGCTATGGCTACACCTTC.